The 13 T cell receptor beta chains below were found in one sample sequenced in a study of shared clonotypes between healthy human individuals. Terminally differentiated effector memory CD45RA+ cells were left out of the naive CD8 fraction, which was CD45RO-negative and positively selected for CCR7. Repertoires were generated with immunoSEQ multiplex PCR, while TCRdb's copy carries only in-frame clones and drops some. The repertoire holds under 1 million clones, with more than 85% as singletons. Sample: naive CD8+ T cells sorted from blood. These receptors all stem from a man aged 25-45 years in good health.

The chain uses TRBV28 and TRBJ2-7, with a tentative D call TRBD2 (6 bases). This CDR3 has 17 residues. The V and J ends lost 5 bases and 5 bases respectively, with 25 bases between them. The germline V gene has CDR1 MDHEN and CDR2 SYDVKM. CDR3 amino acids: CASSPPRPGRDFDEQYF. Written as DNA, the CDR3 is TGTGCCAGCAGTCCCCCCCGGCCCGGACGGGACTTCGACGAGCAGTACTTC.

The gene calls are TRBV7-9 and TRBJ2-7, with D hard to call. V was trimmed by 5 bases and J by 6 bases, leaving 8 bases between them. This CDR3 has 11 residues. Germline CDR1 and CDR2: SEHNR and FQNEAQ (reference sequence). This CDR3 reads CASSPVVEQYF. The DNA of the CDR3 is TGTGCCAGCAGCCCCGTGGTCGAGCAGTACTTC.

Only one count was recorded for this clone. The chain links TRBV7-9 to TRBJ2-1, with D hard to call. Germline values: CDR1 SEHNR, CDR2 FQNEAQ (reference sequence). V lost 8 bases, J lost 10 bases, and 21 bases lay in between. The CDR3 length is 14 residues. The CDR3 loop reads CASQPGPLEEEQFF. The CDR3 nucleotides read TGTGCCAGCCAACCCGGACCATTGGAAGAGGAGCAGTTCTTC.

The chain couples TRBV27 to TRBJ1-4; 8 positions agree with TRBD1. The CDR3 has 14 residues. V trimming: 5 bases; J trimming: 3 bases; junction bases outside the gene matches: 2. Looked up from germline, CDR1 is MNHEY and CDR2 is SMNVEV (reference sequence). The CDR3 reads CASSLDRANEKLFF. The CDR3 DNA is TGTGCCAGCAGTCTGGACAGGGCTAATGAAAAACTGTTTTTT.

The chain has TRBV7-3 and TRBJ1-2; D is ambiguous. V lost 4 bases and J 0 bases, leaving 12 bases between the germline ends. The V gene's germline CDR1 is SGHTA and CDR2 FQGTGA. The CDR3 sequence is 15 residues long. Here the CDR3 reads CASSSGPTANYGYTF. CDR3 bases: TGTGCCAGCAGCTCCGGCCCCACAGCTAACTATGGCTACACCTTC.

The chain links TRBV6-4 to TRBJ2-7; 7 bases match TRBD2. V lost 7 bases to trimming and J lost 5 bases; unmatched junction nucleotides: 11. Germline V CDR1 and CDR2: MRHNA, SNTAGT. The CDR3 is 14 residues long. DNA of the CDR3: TGTGCCAGCAAGCGGGCGGGAGAGGGCAACGAGCAGTACTTC. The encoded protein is CASKRAGEGNEQYF.

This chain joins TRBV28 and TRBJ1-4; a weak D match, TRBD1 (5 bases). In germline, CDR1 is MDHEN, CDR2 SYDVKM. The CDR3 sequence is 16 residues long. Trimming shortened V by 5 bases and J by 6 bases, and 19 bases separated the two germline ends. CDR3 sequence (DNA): TGTGCCAGCAGTCTCCGGACATACTCGAGGGATGAAAAACTGTTTTTT. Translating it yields CASSLRTYSRDEKLFF.

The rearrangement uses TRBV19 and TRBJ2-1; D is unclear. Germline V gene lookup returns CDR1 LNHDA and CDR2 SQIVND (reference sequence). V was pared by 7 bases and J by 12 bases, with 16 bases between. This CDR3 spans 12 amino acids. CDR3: CASTWGTFGQFF. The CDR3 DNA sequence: TGTGCCAGTACCTGGGGAACATTCGGGCAGTTCTTC.

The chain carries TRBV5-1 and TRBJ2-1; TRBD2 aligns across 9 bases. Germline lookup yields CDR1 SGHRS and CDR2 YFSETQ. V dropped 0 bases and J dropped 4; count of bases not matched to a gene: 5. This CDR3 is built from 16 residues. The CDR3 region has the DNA TGCGCCAGCAGCTTGGCCGCTAGCGGGGTATACAATGAGCAGTTCTTC. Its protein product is CASSLAASGVYNEQFF.

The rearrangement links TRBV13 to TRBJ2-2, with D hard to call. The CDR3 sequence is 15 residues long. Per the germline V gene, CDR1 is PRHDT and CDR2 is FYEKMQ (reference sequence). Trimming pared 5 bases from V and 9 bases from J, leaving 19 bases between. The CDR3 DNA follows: TGTGCCAGCAGCCCCCATCGGGTAGCCGGGCGGGAGCTGTTTTTT. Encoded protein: CASSPHRVAGRELFF. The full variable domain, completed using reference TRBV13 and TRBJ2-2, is AAGVIQSPRHLIKEKRETATLKCYPIPRHDTVYWYQQGPGQDPQFLISFYEKMQSDKGSIPDRFSAQQFSDYHSELNMSSLELGDSALYFCASSPHRVAGRELFFGEGSRLTVL.

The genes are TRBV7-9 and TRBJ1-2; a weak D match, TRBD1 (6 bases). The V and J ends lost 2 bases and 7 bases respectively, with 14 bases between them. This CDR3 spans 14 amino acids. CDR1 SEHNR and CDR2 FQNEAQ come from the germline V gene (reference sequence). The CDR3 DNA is TGTGCCAGCAGCTTAACGGGGGCGGTCTTTGGCTACACCTTC. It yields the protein CASSLTGAVFGYTF.

The CDR3 is CASSPVGGTGDEKLFF. The CDR3 nucleotides are TGTGCCAGCAGCCCAGTCGGTGGGACAGGGGATGAAAAACTGTTTTTT. The chain is built from TRBV5-8 and TRBJ1-4; 10 nucleotides match TRBD1. CDR1 SGHTS and CDR2 YDEGEE come from the germline V gene. V gave up 4 bases and J gave up 6 bases; unmatched junction bases: 9. This CDR3 has 16 amino acids.

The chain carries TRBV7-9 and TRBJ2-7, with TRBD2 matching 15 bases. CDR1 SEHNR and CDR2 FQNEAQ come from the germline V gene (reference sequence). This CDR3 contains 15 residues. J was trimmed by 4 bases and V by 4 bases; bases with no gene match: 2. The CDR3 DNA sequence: TGTGCCAGCAGCTCAGGGACTAGCGGGAGGTACGAGCAGTACTTC. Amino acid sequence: CASSSGTSGRYEQYF.